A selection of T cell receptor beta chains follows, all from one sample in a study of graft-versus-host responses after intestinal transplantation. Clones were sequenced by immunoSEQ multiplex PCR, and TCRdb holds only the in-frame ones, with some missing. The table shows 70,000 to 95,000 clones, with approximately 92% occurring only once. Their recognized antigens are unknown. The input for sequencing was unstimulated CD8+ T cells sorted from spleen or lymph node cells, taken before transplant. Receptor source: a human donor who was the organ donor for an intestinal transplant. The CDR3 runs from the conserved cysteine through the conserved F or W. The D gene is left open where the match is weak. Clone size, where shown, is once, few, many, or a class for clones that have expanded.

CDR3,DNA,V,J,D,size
CASRTGLNTEAFF,TGTGCCAGCCGGACAGGGCTGAACACTGAAGCTTTCTTT,TRBV27,TRBJ1-1,TRBD1,-
CASRTSEKNNEQFF,TGTGCCAGCAGGACTAGCGAAAAGAACAATGAGCAGTTCTTC,TRBV7-9,TRBJ2-1,TRBD2,-
CASSLVPGQTSSGNTIYF,TGTGCCAGCAGTTTAGTTCCGGGACAGACCTCCTCTGGAAACACCATATATTTT,TRBV28,TRBJ1-3,TRBD1,-
CSVVWPDTQYF,TGCAGCGTTGTGTGGCCAGATACGCAGTATTTT,TRBV29-1,TRBJ2-3,-,-
CAGGWTGFSYEQYF,TGTGCCGGGGGGTGGACAGGCTTCTCCTACGAGCAGTACTTC,TRBV6-1,TRBJ2-7,-,-
CASSAEGRERINEQFF,TGTGCCAGCAGCGCCGAGGGGCGGGAGAGGATTAATGAGCAGTTCTTC,TRBV9,TRBJ2-1,TRBD2,-
CASSEARQNTEAFF,TGTGCCAGCAGTGAAGCAAGACAGAACACTGAAGCTTTCTTT,TRBV2,TRBJ1-1,-,once
CASSYSSRAGSPLHF,TGTGCCAGCAGTTACTCTAGCAGGGCAGGTTCACCCCTCCACTTT,TRBV6-5,TRBJ1-6,-,few
CASSLVPAGTQYF,TGTGCCAGCAGCTTAGTCCCAGCGGGGACCCAGTACTTC,TRBV11-2,TRBJ2-5,-,-
CANSIQGFPGNTIYF,TGTGCCAACAGCATCCAGGGTTTCCCTGGAAACACCATATATTTT,TRBV9,TRBJ1-3,-,-
CASSPRTGLGGDTQYF,TGTGCCAGCAGCCCTAGGACAGGGCTAGGGGGAGATACGCAGTATTTT,TRBV7-9,TRBJ2-3,TRBD1,-
CASSKFWWPTGWGKTEAFF,TGTGCCAGTAGTAAGTTCTGGTGGCCGACAGGGTGGGGAAAGACTGAAGCTTTCTTT,TRBV19,TRBJ1-1,TRBD1,-
CASRHPSGREGGNEQFF,TGCGCCAGCAGACACCCCAGCGGGAGGGAAGGCGGGAATGAGCAGTTCTTC,TRBV10-2,TRBJ2-1,TRBD2,-
CASKPPWGREGLKDNEQFF,TGTGCCAGCAAACCTCCCTGGGGCAGGGAGGGATTGAAAGACAATGAGCAGTTCTTC,TRBV27,TRBJ2-1,TRBD2,-
CASSTGQDTDTQYF,TGTGCCAGCAGTACCGGACAGGACACAGATACGCAGTATTTT,TRBV28,TRBJ2-3,TRBD1,-
CASSQVQGYEQYF,TGCGCCAGCAGCCAAGTCCAGGGGTACGAGCAGTACTTC,TRBV4-1,TRBJ2-7,-,-
CAIRRTGGNEQFF,TGTGCCATCAGGAGGACAGGGGGTAATGAGCAGTTCTTC,TRBV10-3,TRBJ2-1,TRBD1,-
CASSSDILYNEQFF,TGTGCCAGCAGTTCGGACATACTGTACAATGAGCAGTTCTTC,TRBV27,TRBJ2-1,-,-
CARDRDDGANVLTF,TGTGCCCGTGACAGGGACGATGGGGCCAACGTCCTGACTTTC,TRBV30,TRBJ2-6,TRBD1,-
CASSATGVSGYTF,TGTGCCAGTAGCGCTACAGGGGTGAGTGGCTACACCTTC,TRBV19,TRBJ1-2,TRBD1,-
CASSVVRDRVIAEAFF,TGTGCCAGCAGTGTGGTCCGGGACAGGGTGATAGCTGAAGCTTTCTTT,TRBV28,TRBJ1-1,TRBD1,-
CASSHVAGGSTDTQYF,TGTGCCAGCAGTCATGTAGCGGGGGGCTCCACAGATACGCAGTATTTT,TRBV2,TRBJ2-3,TRBD2,-
CASSPPSGSYNEQFF,TGTGCCAGCAGTCCGCCTAGCGGGAGTTACAATGAGCAGTTCTTC,TRBV28,TRBJ2-1,TRBD2,once
CASSSTGGALADTQYF,TGTGCCAGCAGTTCCACAGGGGGCGCGTTGGCAGATACGCAGTATTTT,TRBV27,TRBJ2-3,TRBD1,-
CASSFDRTGELFF,TGCGCCAGCAGCTTCGACAGGACCGGGGAGCTGTTTTTT,TRBV5-1,TRBJ2-2,-,-